A single sample gave rise to the 10 T cell receptor beta chains below, sequenced in a study of T cells expressing NK-cell markers. TCRdb re-called the 5' RACE reads, yielding one record per CDR3 amino acid sequence without DNA. Across some 340,000 distinct CDR3 sequences, the top ten clones capture 5.2% of the sample. What was sequenced was blood T cells: a sorted CD56 or NKG2C T cell subset, CD4+ or CD8+ T cells, or bulk PBMC T cells (not recorded which). These receptors originate from a man aged 18-70 years in good health.

The V call is TRBV24-1, the J call TRBJ2-2; absent DNA, TCRdb's TRBD1 call cannot be checked. Germline V gene lookup returns CDR1 KGHDR and CDR2 SFDVKD. CDR3 length: 16 residues. The CDR3 spells CATSDSGVKRTGELFF.

The chain employs TRBV7-2 and TRBJ2-7; TCRdb's assignment of TRBD1 cannot be checked, as there is no DNA. Germline V gene sequence: CDR1 SGHTA, CDR2 FQGNSA. The CDR3 consists of 15 residues. The CDR3 sequence: CASSPQIGGAAEQYF.

The chain links TRBV6-1 to TRBJ2-1. Germline assignment: CDR1 MNHNS and CDR2 SASEGT. The CDR3 runs to 14 residues. CDR3 loop: CASSEPGYINEQFF.

The chain combines TRBV19 with TRBJ2-2; the TCRdb call, TRBD1, lacks DNA for checking. Germline-derived CDR1 and CDR2 are LNHDA and SQIVND (reference sequence). The CDR3 loop spans 15 amino acids. The CDR3 protein is CASSTDSPATGELFF. Full variable domain (missing parts from reference TRBV19 and TRBJ2-2): DGGITQSPKYLFRKEGQNVTLSCEQNLNHDAMYWYRQDPGQGLRLIYYSQIVNDFQKGDIAEGYSVSREKKESFPLTVTSAQKNPTAFYLCASSTDSPATGELFFGEGSRLTVL.

J is TRBJ2-1 and V is TRBV24-1; TCRdb designates TRBD1, a call that cannot be tested without DNA. Germline V lookup: CDR1 KGHDR, CDR2 SFDVKD. This CDR3 is built from 16 residues. Here the CDR3 reads CATSNSGTGGFNEQFF.

V gene TRBV7-2 combines with J gene TRBJ2-3; absent DNA, TCRdb's TRBD2 call cannot be checked. The CDR3 contains 17 residues. The germline CDR1 and CDR2 sequences are SGHTA and FQGNSA. This chain's CDR3 is CASSPVGRPFITDTQYF.

This chain links TRBV6-2 or TRBV6-3 with TRBJ2-7; TCRdb gives TRBD1 as the D gene, but with no DNA this cannot be confirmed. Germline V gene sequence: CDR1 MNHEY, CDR2 SVGEGT. The CDR3 covers 15 residues. CDR3 in amino acids: CASSLDSFFPHEQYF.

This chain links TRBV5-1 with TRBJ2-5; absent DNA, TCRdb's TRBD2 call cannot be checked. The V gene's germline CDR1 is SGHRS and CDR2 YFSETQ. The CDR3 consists of 15 residues. CDR3 protein: CASGFSSGGGETQYF.

The genes are TRBV11-2 and TRBJ2-5; as DNA is missing, the TRBD2 call by TCRdb cannot be tested. This CDR3 contains 18 residues. Germline loops: CDR1 SGHAT, CDR2 FQNNGV. CDR3 protein: CASSFRPSGGSYQETQYF.

The chain couples TRBV9 to TRBJ2-1; TCRdb proposes TRBD2, but this gene call is untestable without DNA. The CDR3 has 15 amino acids. The germline CDR1 and CDR2 sequences are SGDLS and YYNGEE. The CDR3: CASSAWTSDYNEQFF.